This TCR beta chain was sequenced for a study of metastatic and nonmetastatic thyroid tumors. Between the trimmed V and J ends, which lost 6 bases and 0 bases, there was a span of 13 bases. The CDR3 contains 14 residues. Germline lookup yields CDR1 DFQATT and CDR2 SNEGSKA (reference sequence). TCRdb re-called the PCR reads via MiXCR. This table holds around 42,000 clones, roughly an eighth found once. This clone has a count of ten or more. Thyroid surgery was performed in patients who had received no treatment beforehand. This rearrangement joins TRBV20-1 to TRBJ2-3; D may be TRBD1 (5 bases). Sequenced: blood. The sequence derives from a male donor with papillary thyroid cancer or a benign thyroid nodule (not recorded which). Some clones in this sample may be carry-over from other donors' samples. CDR3 bases: TGCAGTGCCCCTGACAGCCAGAGCACAGATACGCAGTATTTT. Amino acids: CSAPDSQSTDTQYF.